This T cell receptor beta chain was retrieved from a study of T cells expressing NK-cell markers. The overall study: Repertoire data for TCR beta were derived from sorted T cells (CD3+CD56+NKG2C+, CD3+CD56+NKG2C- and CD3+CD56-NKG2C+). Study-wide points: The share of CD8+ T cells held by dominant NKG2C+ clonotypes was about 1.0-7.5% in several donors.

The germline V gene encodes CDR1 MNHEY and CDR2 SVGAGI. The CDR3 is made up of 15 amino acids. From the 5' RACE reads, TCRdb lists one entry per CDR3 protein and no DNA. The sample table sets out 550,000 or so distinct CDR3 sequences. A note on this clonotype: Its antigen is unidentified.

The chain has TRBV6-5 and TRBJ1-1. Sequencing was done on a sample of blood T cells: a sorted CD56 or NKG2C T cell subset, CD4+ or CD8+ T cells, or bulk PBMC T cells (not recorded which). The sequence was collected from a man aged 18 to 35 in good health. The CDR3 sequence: CASSYLRGKSTEAFF.